The 17 T cell receptor beta chains presented below share a single source sample, sequenced in a study of cytomegalovirus exposure and HLA in healthy donors. With 60 Vbeta and 13 Jbeta primers, the PCR was carried out. Sequenced by immunoSEQ multiplex PCR; TCRdb stores in-frame clones only, minus some. The sample yields around 100,000 clones, around 84% seen once. The material sequenced was PBMCs. Source of these receptors: a woman between 40 and 55 years old in good health and CMV-seropositive.

The CDR3 region has the DNA TGTGCCAGCAGGGGACAGGGGAGTAACTATGGCTACACCTTC. Translating it yields CASRGQGSNYGYTF. This chain links TRBV6-6 with TRBJ1-2, with 10 positions matching TRBD1. Germline CDR1 and CDR2: MNHNY and SVGAGI (reference sequence). V shed 6 bases and J 1 base; nucleotides not matched to a gene: 2. The CDR3 is 14 residues long.

The chain links TRBV19 to TRBJ2-1; D gene unclear. The CDR3 covers 14 residues. Germline V gene sequence: CDR1 LNHDA, CDR2 SQIVND (reference sequence). Trimming took 3 bases from V and 6 from J, leaving 12 bases between them. The chain's CDR3 is CASSIRSDPNEQFF. In DNA form, the CDR3 reads TGTGCCAGTAGTATCCGCAGCGACCCCAATGAGCAGTTCTTC. The entire variable domain, with the rest obtained from reference TRBV19 and TRBJ2-1, is as follows: DGGITQSPKYLFRKEGQNVTLSCEQNLNHDAMYWYRQDPGQGLRLIYYSQIVNDFQKGDIAEGYSVSREKKESFPLTVTSAQKNPTAFYLCASSIRSDPNEQFFGPGTRLTVL.

CDR3: CASSLVGRKNGYTF. The CDR3, as DNA: TGTGCCAGCAGCTTAGTGGGCAGGAAGAATGGCTACACCTTC. The chain employs TRBV11-3 and TRBJ1-2; D is unresolved. Germline lookup yields CDR1 SGHNT and CDR2 YENEEA. V was cut by 1 base and J by 6 bases, with 12 bases left in between. CDR3 length: 14 residues. The entire variable domain, with the rest obtained from reference TRBV11-3 and TRBJ1-2, is as follows: EAGVVQSPRYKIIEKKQPVAFWCNPISGHNTLYWYLQNLGQGPELLIRYENEEAVDDSQLPKDRFSAERLKGVDSTLKIQPAELGDSAVYLCASSLVGRKNGYTFGSGTRLTVV.

The genes are TRBV28 and TRBJ1-1, with D possibly being TRBD1 (6 bases). Germline CDR1 and CDR2: MDHEN and SYDVKM. The CDR3 is 15 amino acids. Trimming stripped 4 bases from V and 11 bases from J, with 23 bases between. The CDR3 region has the DNA TGTGCCAGCAGTTGGGTTGGTCAGGGGTTCCCCAATGCTTTCTTT. Translating it yields CASSWVGQGFPNAFF.

The chain carries TRBV7-2 and TRBJ1-1; TRBD1 matches 9 bases. The germline V gene has CDR1 SGHTA and CDR2 FQGNSA. This CDR3 is 15 amino acids long. The trim removed 4 bases at V and 10 bases at J, leaving 13 bases unmatched. CDR3 DNA sequence: TGTGCCAGCAGCTCCCCGGGGGGGACAGGGTGGTCAGCTTTCTTT. Amino acids: CASSSPGGTGWSAFF. Variable domain in full (rest from reference TRBV7-2 and TRBJ1-1): GAGVSQSPSNKVTEKGKDVELRCDPISGHTALYWYRQSLGQGLEFLIYFQGNSAPDKSGLPSDRFSAERTGGSVSTLTIQRTQQEDSAVYLCASSSPGGTGWSAFFGQGTRLTVV.

This chain connects TRBV6-6 to TRBJ2-7, with 10 bases that match TRBD2. After removal of 6 bases from V and 1 base from J, the junction contained 9 bases not matched to a gene. CDR1 is MNHNY, CDR2 SVGAGI, per germline (reference sequence). CDR3 length: 16 residues. CDR3 nucleotide sequence: TGTGCCAGCAGGCTTGTCGGACTAGCGGTTTCCTACGAGCAGTACTTC. Its protein is CASRLVGLAVSYEQYF.

This clone came up a few times. The genes are TRBV4-2 and TRBJ1-5; maybe TRBD1 (6 bases). The CDR3 spans 14 residues. V was cut by 0 bases and J by 3 bases, with 6 bases left in between. CDR1 LGHNA and CDR2 YNFKEQ come from the germline V gene. The CDR3 here is CASSQEGHNQPQHF. CDR3 sequence (DNA): TGTGCCAGCAGCCAAGAGGGACACAATCAGCCCCAGCATTTT.

The chain recombines TRBV7-8 with TRBJ2-7; 8 nucleotides align to TRBD2. There are 15 residues in the CDR3. V gave up 2 bases and J gave up 4 bases; unmatched junction bases: 7. Germline V gene data show CDR1 as SGHVS and CDR2 as FQNEAQ. The CDR3 protein is CASSLRLALGYEQYF. The CDR3 DNA sequence: TGTGCCAGCAGCTTACGACTAGCGCTAGGGTACGAGCAGTACTTC.

The chain is built from TRBV2 and TRBJ1-4; D gene ambiguous. Germline V gene sequence: CDR1 SNHLY, CDR2 FYNNEI. Trimming pared 3 bases from V and 5 bases from J, leaving 10 bases between. This CDR3 spans 14 amino acids. CDR3 in DNA: TGTGCCAGCAGTGAGGTGGGGAGGAATGAAAAACTGTTTTTT. Residues: CASSEVGRNEKLFF. Full variable domain (rest looked up from reference TRBV2 and TRBJ1-4): EPEVTQTPSHQVTQMGQEVILRCVPISNHLYFYWYRQILGQKVEFLVSFYNNEISEKSEIFDDQFSVERPDGSNFTLKIRSTKLEDSAMYFCASSEVGRNEKLFFGSGTQLSVL.

The chain uses TRBV10-3 and TRBJ2-1; 9 bases line up with TRBD2. The CDR3 is 14 residues long. The J segment lost 9 bases and the V segment lost 5 bases, leaving 8 bases of the junction unmatched. Germline V gene lookup returns CDR1 ENHRY and CDR2 SYGVKD. The CDR3 DNA sequence: TGTGCCATCAGTTTAGCTAGCGGGACGGGTGAGCAGTTCTTC. Its protein is CAISLASGTGEQFF.

This clone was seen a few times. The sample holds other DNA sequences that translate to the same CDR3. The chain combines TRBV5-1 with TRBJ2-7; TRBD1 matches at 9 bases. V gave up 1 base and J gave up 1 base; unmatched junction bases: 6. CDR1 is SGHRS and CDR2 is YFSETQ in the germline V gene. The CDR3 totals 16 residues. CDR3 nucleotide sequence: TGCGCCAGCAGCTTGAGCCCGGGACAGGGTTCCTACGAGCAGTACTTC. It yields the protein CASSLSPGQGSYEQYF.

This chain connects TRBV6-6 to TRBJ2-3; 8 bases fit TRBD2. Trimming cost V 6 bases and J 4 bases; bases outside gene matches: 12. The CDR3 consists of 16 residues. Germline CDR1 is MNHNY and CDR2 is SVGAGI (reference sequence). The CDR3 protein is CASSPALGGRPDTQYF. Written as DNA, the CDR3 is TGTGCCAGCAGCCCCGCCCTAGGCGGGAGGCCAGATACGCAGTATTTT.

CDR3 protein: CASSISGATATKTQYF. The CDR3 DNA follows: TGTGCCAGTAGTATAAGCGGGGCTACGGCTACAAAGACCCAGTACTTC. J is TRBJ2-5 and V is TRBV19; 7 nucleotides line up with TRBD2. The CDR3 is 16 amino acids. Germline lookup yields CDR1 LNHDA and CDR2 SQIVND (reference sequence). J gave up 6 bases and V 2 bases, and 12 bases lay outside the gene matches.

The chain is built from TRBV30 and TRBJ1-2, with TRBD1 matching 7 bases. This CDR3 is 14 amino acids long. J gave up 3 bases and V 1 base, and 5 bases lay outside the gene matches. Germline V gene lookup returns CDR1 GTSNPN and CDR2 SVGIG (reference sequence). The CDR3: CAWSGEQGDYGYTF. DNA of the CDR3: TGTGCCTGGAGTGGAGAGCAGGGGGACTATGGCTACACCTTC. Together with reference TRBV30 and TRBJ1-2, the CDR3 gives the full variable domain: SQTIHQWPATLVQPVGSPLSLECTVEGTSNPNLYWYRQAAGRGLQLLFYSVGIGQISSEVPQNLSASRPQDRQFILSSKKLLLSDSGFYLCAWSGEQGDYGYTFGSGTRLTVV.

The V call is TRBV18, the J call TRBJ2-2; TRBD2 matches at 8 bases. The CDR3 is 18 residues long. Losses at the gene ends were 1 base for V and 4 bases for J; bases not matched to a gene: 11. Germline-derived CDR1 and CDR2 are KGHSH and LQKENI. DNA of the CDR3: TGTGCCAGCTCACCACTGAATCCGGGACTAGGCTTCACCGGGGAGCTGTTTTTT. Translated, it gives CASSPLNPGLGFTGELFF.

The chain has TRBV13 and TRBJ1-1; TRBD1 might be the D (6 bases). Germline-derived CDR1 and CDR2 are PRHDT and FYEKMQ (reference sequence). Trimming shortened V by 4 bases and J by 1 base, and 13 bases separated the two germline ends. The CDR3 is made up of 15 amino acids. This CDR3 is CASSSSGHQNTEAFF. CDR3 DNA: TGTGCCAGCAGCTCATCGGGACACCAGAACACTGAAGCTTTCTTT.

The chain carries TRBV2 and TRBJ2-5, with TRBD2 matching 11 bases. Germline trimming cut 8 bases from V and 10 bases from J; bases unmatched to any gene: 21. Germline-derived CDR1 and CDR2 are SNHLY and FYNNEI. The CDR3 extends over 17 amino acids. The CDR3 DNA reads TGTGCCAGCCTAAGGTTGGCGTCGACACTGACTAGCGGGAACCAGTACTTC. The encoded protein is CASLRLASTLTSGNQYF.